A selection of T cell receptor beta chains follows, all from one sample in a study of shared clonotypes between healthy human individuals. The method was immunoSEQ multiplex PCR; TCRdb's version includes in-frame clones alone and lacks a portion of them. The table includes some 2.1 million clones, 93% detected once. Material for sequencing was naive CD8+ T cells from PBMCs. The receptor set was obtained from a man younger than 30 in good health. Some clones in this sample may be carry-over from other donors' samples. Each CDR3 is given with its conserved first and last residue. Fields, in order: D gene, J gene, V gene, CDR3 protein. The D gene is left open where the match is weak.

>TRBD2|TRBJ2-7|TRBV15
CATSRGVGPGRAYLAGEQYF
>TRBD1|TRBJ1-2|TRBV28
CASSPWAGGTDYGYTF
>TRBD1|TRBJ2-3|TRBV7-9
CASSPTGGDMLDDTQYF
>.|TRBJ2-5|TRBV28
CASSFSGEETQYF
>.|TRBJ2-2|TRBV27
CASSTGSAAGELFF
>TRBD1|TRBJ1-1|TRBV2
CASRGTVEAFF
>.|TRBJ2-1|TRBV4-3
CASSQERTASYNEQFF
>.|TRBJ2-3|TRBV13
CASSLVAPDTQYF
>.|TRBJ2-3|TRBV7-6
CASSSRGLGTDTQYF
>.|TRBJ2-7|TRBV5-4
CASSDGVSRVYF
>.|TRBJ2-7|TRBV4-1
CASSQVATVLDEQYF
>.|TRBJ2-7|TRBV27
CASSPPGAYEQYF
>TRBD2|TRBJ2-1|TRBV10-3
CAISVGSGSWNEQFF
>.|TRBJ1-2|TRBV9
CASSGPGPNYGYTF
>.|TRBJ2-2|TRBV7-9
CASSLAPPAGELFF
>TRBD1|TRBJ2-7|TRBV6-5
CATTPGTGDYEQYF
>TRBD1|TRBJ2-1|TRBV7-6
CASSLTGTGYNEQFF
>TRBD1|TRBJ1-1|TRBV5-5
CASSPRDRGSNTEAFF
>.|TRBJ2-5|TRBV6-9
CASSLKARAPYF
>TRBD1|TRBJ2-7|TRBV19
CASKGDRSYEQYF
>TRBD2|TRBJ2-1|TRBV10-3
CAISVSSTSGSRNEQFF
>TRBD1|TRBJ2-7|TRBV28
CASSSGTGSYEQYF
>.|TRBJ2-3|TRBV28
CAIRGAALTDTQYF
>.|TRBJ2-7|TRBV30
CAWSRSGAYEQYF
>TRBD1|TRBJ2-1|TRBV28
CASSYPGGSYNEQFF
>TRBD2|TRBJ2-2|TRBV13
CASSGGVPTGELFF
>TRBD2|TRBJ2-2|TRBV19
CASSLAEIVGELFF
>.|TRBJ2-5|TRBV28
CASSLVGEGETQYF
>TRBD2|TRBJ2-7|TRBV7-2
CASSLGAGAGGEQYF
>.|TRBJ1-3|TRBV5-6
CASSLARTGNTIYF
>TRBD1|TRBJ2-7|TRBV5-6
CASSSGQSYEQYF
>.|TRBJ2-7|TRBV6-1
CASSNGGYEQYF